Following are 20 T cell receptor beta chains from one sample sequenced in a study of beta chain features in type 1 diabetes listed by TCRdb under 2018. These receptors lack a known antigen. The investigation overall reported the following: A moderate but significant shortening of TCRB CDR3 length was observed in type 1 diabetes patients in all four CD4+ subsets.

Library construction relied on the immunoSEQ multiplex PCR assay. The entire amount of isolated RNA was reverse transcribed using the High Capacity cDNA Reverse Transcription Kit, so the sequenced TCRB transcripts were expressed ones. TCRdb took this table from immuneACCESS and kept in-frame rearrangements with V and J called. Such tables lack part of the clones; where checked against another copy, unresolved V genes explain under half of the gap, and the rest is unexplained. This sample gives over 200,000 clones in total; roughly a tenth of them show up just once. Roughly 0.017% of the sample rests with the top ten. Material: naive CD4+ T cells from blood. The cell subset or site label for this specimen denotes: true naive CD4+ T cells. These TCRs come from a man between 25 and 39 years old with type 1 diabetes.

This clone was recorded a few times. The CDR3 nucleotides are TGTGCCTGGAGGACAGGGCGTATACCGAACACTGAAGCTTTCTTT. As protein: CAWRTGRIPNTEAFF. V gene TRBV30 combines with J gene TRBJ1-1; TRBD1 agrees at 7 bases. The CDR3 runs to 15 residues. After removal of 3 bases from V and 1 base from J, the junction contained 8 bases not matched to a gene. The germline V gene encodes CDR1 GTSNPN and CDR2 SVGIG (reference sequence). Supplemented by reference TRBV30 and TRBJ1-1, the full variable domain reads SQTIHQWPATLVQPVGSPLSLECTVEGTSNPNLYWYRQAAGRGLQLLFYSVGIGQISSEVPQNLSASRPQDRQFILSSKKLLLSDSGFYLCAWRTGRIPNTEAFFGQGTRLTVV.

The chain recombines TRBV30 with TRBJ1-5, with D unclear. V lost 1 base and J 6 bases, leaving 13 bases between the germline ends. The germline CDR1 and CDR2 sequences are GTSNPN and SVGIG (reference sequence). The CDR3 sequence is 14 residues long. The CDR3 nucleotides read TGTGCCTGGAGTGACGTCTTACGGTCTCAGCCCCAGCATTTT. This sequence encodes CAWSDVLRSQPQHF.

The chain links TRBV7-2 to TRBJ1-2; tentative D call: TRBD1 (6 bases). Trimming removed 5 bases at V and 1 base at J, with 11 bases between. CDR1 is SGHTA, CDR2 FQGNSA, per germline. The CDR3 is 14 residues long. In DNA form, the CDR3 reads TGTGCCAGCAGCCGGGACATCCTTAACTATGGCTACACCTTC. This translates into CASSRDILNYGYTF.

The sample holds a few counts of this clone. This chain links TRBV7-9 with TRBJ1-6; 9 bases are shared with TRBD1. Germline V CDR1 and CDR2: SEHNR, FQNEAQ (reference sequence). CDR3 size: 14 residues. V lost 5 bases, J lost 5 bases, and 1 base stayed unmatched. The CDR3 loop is CASSRTGDNSPLHF. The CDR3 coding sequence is TGTGCCAGCAGCCGGACAGGGGATAATTCACCCCTCCACTTT. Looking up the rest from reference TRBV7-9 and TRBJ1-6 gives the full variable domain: DTGVSQNPRHKITKRGQNVTFRCDPISEHNRLYWYRQTLGQGPEFLTYFQNEAQLEKSRLLSDRFSAERPKGSFSTLEIQRTEQGDSAMYLCASSRTGDNSPLHFGNGTRLTVT.

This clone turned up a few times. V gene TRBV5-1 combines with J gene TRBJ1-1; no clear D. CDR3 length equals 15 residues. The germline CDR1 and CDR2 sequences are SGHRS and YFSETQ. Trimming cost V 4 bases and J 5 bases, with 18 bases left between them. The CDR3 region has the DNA TGCGCCAGCAGCCTGTTTTCTGGGGAGGGTACTGAAGCTTTCTTT. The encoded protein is CASSLFSGEGTEAFF. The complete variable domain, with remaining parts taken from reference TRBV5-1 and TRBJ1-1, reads KAGVTQTPRYLIKTRGQQVTLSCSPISGHRSVSWYQQTPGQGLQFLFEYFSETQRNKGNFPGRFSGRQFSNSRSEMNVSTLELGDSALYLCASSLFSGEGTEAFFGQGTRLTVV.

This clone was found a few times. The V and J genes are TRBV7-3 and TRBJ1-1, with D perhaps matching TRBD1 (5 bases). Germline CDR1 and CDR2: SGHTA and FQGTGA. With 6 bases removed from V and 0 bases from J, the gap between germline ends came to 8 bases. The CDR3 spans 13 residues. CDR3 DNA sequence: TGTGCCAGCAGTGGGGGGATGAACACTGAAGCTTTCTTT. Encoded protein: CASSGGMNTEAFF.

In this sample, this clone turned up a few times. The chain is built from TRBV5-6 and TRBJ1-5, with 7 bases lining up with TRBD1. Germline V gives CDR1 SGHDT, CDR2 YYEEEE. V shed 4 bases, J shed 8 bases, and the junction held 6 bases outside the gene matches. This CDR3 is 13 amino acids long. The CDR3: CASSMGQLEPQHF. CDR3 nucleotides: TGTGCCAGCAGCATGGGACAGCTGGAGCCCCAGCATTTT.

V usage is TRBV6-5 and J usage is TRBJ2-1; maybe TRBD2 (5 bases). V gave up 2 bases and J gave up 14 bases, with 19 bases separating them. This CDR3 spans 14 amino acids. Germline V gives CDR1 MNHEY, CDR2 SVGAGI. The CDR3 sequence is CASSYQIGSRSEFF. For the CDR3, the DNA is TGTGCCAGCAGTTACCAGATAGGGAGCCGCAGTGAGTTCTTC.

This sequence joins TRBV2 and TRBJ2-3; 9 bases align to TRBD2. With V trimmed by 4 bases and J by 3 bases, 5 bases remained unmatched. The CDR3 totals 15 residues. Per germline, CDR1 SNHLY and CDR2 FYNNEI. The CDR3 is CASSGAGGGTDTQYF. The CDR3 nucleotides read TGTGCCAGCAGTGGAGCGGGGGGTGGTACAGATACGCAGTATTTT.

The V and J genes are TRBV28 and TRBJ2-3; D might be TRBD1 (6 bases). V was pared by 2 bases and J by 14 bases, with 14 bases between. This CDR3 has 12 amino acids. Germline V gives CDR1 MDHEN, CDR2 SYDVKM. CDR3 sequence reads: CASSLLRDTRYF. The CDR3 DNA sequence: TGTGCCAGCAGTTTACTCCGGGACACGAGGTATTTT.

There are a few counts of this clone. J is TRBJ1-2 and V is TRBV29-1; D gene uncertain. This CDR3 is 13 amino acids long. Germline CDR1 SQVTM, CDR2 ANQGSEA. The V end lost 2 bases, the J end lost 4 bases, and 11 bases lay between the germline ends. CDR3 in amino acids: CSVESFESYGYTF. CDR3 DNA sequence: TGCAGCGTTGAATCGTTCGAGAGCTATGGCTACACCTTC.

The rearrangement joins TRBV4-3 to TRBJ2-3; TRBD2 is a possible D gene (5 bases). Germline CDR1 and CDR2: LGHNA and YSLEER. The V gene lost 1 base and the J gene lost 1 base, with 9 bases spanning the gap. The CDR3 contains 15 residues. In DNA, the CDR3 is TGCGCCAGCAGCCAAGGGCTAGCTCGCACAGATACGCAGTATTTT. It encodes CASSQGLARTDTQYF.

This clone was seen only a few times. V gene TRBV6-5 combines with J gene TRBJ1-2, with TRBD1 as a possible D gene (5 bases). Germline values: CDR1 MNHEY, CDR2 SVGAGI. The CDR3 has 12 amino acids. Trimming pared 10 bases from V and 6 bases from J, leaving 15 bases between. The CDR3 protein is CAIYLRGDGYTF. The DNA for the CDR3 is TGTGCCATCTACCTCCGGGGGGATGGCTACACCTTC.

The CDR3 reads CASSALTGGPYEQYF. CDR3 DNA sequence: TGTGCCAGCAGTGCACTGACAGGGGGGCCCTACGAGCAGTACTTC. The chain couples TRBV25-1 to TRBJ2-7, with 9 bases aligning to TRBD1. Trimming took 4 bases from V and 2 from J; bases not matched to a gene: 6. This CDR3 comprises 15 residues. Germline V CDR1 and CDR2: MGHDK, SYGVNS.

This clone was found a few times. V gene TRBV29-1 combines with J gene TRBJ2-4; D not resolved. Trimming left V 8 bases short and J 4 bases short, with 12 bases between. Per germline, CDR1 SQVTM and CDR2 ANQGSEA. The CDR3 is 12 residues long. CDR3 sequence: CSLQTEKNIQYF. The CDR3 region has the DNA TGCAGCCTCCAAACAGAGAAAAACATTCAGTACTTC.

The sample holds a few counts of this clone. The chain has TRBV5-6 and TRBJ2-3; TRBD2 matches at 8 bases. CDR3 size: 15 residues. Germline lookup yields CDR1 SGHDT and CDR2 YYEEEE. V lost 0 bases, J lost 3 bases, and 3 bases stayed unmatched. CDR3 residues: CASSLEQRGTDTQYF. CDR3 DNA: TGTGCCAGCAGCTTGGAGCAGCGGGGGACAGATACGCAGTATTTT.

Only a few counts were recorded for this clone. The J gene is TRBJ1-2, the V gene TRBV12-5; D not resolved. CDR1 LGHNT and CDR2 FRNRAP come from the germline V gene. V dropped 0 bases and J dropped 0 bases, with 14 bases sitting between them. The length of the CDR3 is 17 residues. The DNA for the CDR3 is TGTGCTAGTGGTTTGGTAGTTAGACGAGGAACTAACTATGGCTACACCTTC. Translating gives CASGLVVRRGTNYGYTF.

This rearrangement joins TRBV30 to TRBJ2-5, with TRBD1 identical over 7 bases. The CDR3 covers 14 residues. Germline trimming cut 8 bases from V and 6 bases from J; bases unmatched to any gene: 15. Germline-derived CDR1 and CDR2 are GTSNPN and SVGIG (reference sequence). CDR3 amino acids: CAQTAKGATQTQYF. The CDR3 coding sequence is TGTGCCCAAACCGCGAAGGGGGCCACGCAGACCCAGTACTTC.

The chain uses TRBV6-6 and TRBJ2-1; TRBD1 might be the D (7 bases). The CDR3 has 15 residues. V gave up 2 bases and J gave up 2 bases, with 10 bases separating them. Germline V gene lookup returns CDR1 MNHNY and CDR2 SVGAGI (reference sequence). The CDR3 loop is CASSYPRGAYNEQFF. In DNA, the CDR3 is TGTGCCAGCAGTTACCCCAGGGGGGCCTACAATGAGCAGTTCTTC.

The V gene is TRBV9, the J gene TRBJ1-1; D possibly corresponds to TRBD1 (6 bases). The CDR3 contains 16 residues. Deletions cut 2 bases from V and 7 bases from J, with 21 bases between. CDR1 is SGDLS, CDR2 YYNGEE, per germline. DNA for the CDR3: TGTGCCAGCAGCGTCTCCCCACGAGGGGGGGAGGATGAAGCTTTCTTT. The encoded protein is CASSVSPRGGEDEAFF.